The rows below give T cell receptor beta chains drawn from one sample of a study of blood T cell repertoires in COVID-19. The assay was immunoSEQ multiplex PCR, and TCRdb's table has in-frame clones only and misses some. The sample records over 200,000 clones, roughly nine tenths being singletons. Sequenced material: PBMCs or T cells enriched from blood (not recorded which). The receptor set was obtained from a human donor in a cohort exposed to, infected with or recovered from COVID-19 (not recorded which). The donor label of this sample is uncertain. Both conserved end residues are part of each CDR3. The D gene is left open where the match is weak. Expanded clones are given a class, and other clones once, few, many or no size at all.

v_call	d_call	clone_size	j_call	cdr3_nt	cdr3_aa
TRBV4-1	.	.	TRBJ1-4	TGCGCCAGCAGCCAAGGTCCAGGCCAACGGGGTGAAAAACTGTTTTTT	CASSQGPGQRGEKLFF
TRBV4-1	.	.	TRBJ2-7	TGCGCCAGCAGCCCGTTACAGGGCTACGAGCAGTACTTC	CASSPLQGYEQYF
TRBV6-5	.	.	TRBJ2-3	TGTGCCAGCAGTTATTCCGGGGGAACTAGCACAGATACGCAGTATTTT	CASSYSGGTSTDTQYF
TRBV5-4	.	.	TRBJ1-1	TGTGCCAGCAGCCCGATGGTCGGGGGGCAGGACACTGAAGCTTTCTTT	CASSPMVGGQDTEAFF
TRBV5-4	.	once	TRBJ2-3	TGTGCCAGCAGCTTGTTGACGTCTGAGGATGCGCAGTATTTT	CASSLLTSEDAQYF
TRBV27	TRBD1	.	TRBJ1-5	TGTGCCAGCAGTATGACAGGGAGCAATCAGCCCCAGCATTTT	CASSMTGSNQPQHF
TRBV10-3	.	.	TRBJ1-5	TGTGCCATCAGTGAGTCCGGCAATCAGCCCCAGCATTTT	CAISESGNQPQHF
TRBV9	.	.	TRBJ2-1	TGTGCCAGCAGCGCCAGAGGGGGAGTAGGGGTCAATGAGCAGTTCTTC	CASSARGGVGVNEQFF
TRBV5-1	TRBD1	.	TRBJ1-5	TGCGCCAGCAGCTCTGGGGACAGTAGCAATCAGCCCCAGCATTTT	CASSSGDSSNQPQHF
TRBV30	TRBD1	.	TRBJ2-3	TGTGCCACATGGACAGGAAGCACAGATACGCAGTATTTT	CATWTGSTDTQYF
TRBV6-1	.	once	TRBJ1-1	TGTGCCAGCAGTGAACACCAGGGGCTTTCGAACACTGAAGCTTTCTTT	CASSEHQGLSNTEAFF
TRBV9	.	.	TRBJ2-2	TGTGCCAGCAGCGTAGGAGGGGGGGCGAACACCGGGGAGCTGTTTTTT	CASSVGGGANTGELFF
TRBV11-2	TRBD1	.	TRBJ1-1	TGTGCCAGCAACGGACAGGGAAACACTGAAGCTTTCTTT	CASNGQGNTEAFF
TRBV7-2	TRBD1	.	TRBJ1-1	TGTGCCAGCAGCCCGAGGACAGGGAGGACTGAAGCTTTCTTT	CASSPRTGRTEAFF
TRBV11-2	.	.	TRBJ2-3	TGTGCCAGCAGCACGGGGGTATCGGGGAGCACAGATACGCAGTATTTT	CASSTGVSGSTDTQYF
TRBV6-5	TRBD2	.	TRBJ2-3	TGTGCCAGCAGTTACTCGGCAAGCGGGGGGCTTAGCCAGTATTTT	CASSYSASGGLSQYF
TRBV29-1	TRBD1	.	TRBJ2-7	TGCAGCGTTGAGGACAGGGAGCTTTACGAGCAGTACTTC	CSVEDRELYEQYF
TRBV11-3	TRBD1	.	TRBJ2-2	TGTGCCAGCAGCTTATTGACAGGGGGCGGCACCGGGGAGCTGTTTTTT	CASSLLTGGGTGELFF
TRBV29-1	.	.	TRBJ2-3	TGCAGCGTTGTCCTCGGGAGAATTAGCACAGATACGCAGTATTTT	CSVVLGRISTDTQYF
TRBV5-1	.	.	TRBJ1-2	TGCGCCAGCAGCTTTTTGGACACCTACAACTATGGCTACACCTTC	CASSFLDTYNYGYTF
TRBV19	.	once	TRBJ1-1	TGTGCCAGTTTACAGGGGAACACTGAAGCTTTCTTT	CASLQGNTEAFF
TRBV2	TRBD1	.	TRBJ2-6	TGTGCCAGCAGTCCCAGACAGGGGGCACTCGCCGTCCTGACTTTC	CASSPRQGALAVLTF
TRBV9	.	.	TRBJ1-5	TGTGCCAGCAGCGTGGGAGTTAATAGCAATCAGCCCCAGCATTTT	CASSVGVNSNQPQHF
TRBV12-3/TRBV12-4	.	.	TRBJ1-2	TGTGCCAGCAGCCGCGGGCTCGGCTACACCTTC	CASSRGLGYTF
TRBV7-2	.	.	TRBJ2-7	TGTGCCAGCAGGCGAGACACGTCCTACGAGCAGTACTTC	CASRRDTSYEQYF
TRBV24-1	.	.	TRBJ1-5	TGTGCCACCAGTGATGGGGGCCGACAGCCCCAGCATTTT	CATSDGGRQPQHF
TRBV27	TRBD1	.	TRBJ1-2	TGTGCCAGCAGTTTAAGGGGGCTGGAAAAGGGGTATGGCTACACCTTC	CASSLRGLEKGYGYTF
TRBV5-6	.	.	TRBJ1-6	TGTGCCAGCAGCCCGCGTACGGGAGCCTCACCCCTCCACTTT	CASSPRTGASPLHF
TRBV7-8	.	.	TRBJ1-5	TGTGCGTATCTTGAAGCAGGACAGACTAGCAATCAGCCCCAGCATTTT	CAYLEAGQTSNQPQHF
TRBV15	.	once	TRBJ1-2	TGTGCCACCAGCAGAGGCCTAGGTCAAGACACCTTC	CATSRGLGQDTF
TRBV24-1	.	.	TRBJ2-3	TGTGCCACCAGTGATTCCAGGTTATCGGGCACAGATACGCAGTATTTT	CATSDSRLSGTDTQYF
TRBV18	.	.	TRBJ2-2	TGTGCCAGCTCACCCTTCGGGACTCTAGGATCGAACACCGGGGAGCTGTTTTTT	CASSPFGTLGSNTGELFF
TRBV27	.	.	TRBJ1-5	TGTGCCAGCAGTTACGGGGGGAATCAGCCCCAGCATTTT	CASSYGGNQPQHF
TRBV5-6	.	.	TRBJ1-1	TGTGCCAGCAGCTTAACAGGGTGGCGCCACACTGAAGCTTTCTTT	CASSLTGWRHTEAFF
TRBV4-1	.	.	TRBJ2-1	TGCGCCAGCAGCCGAACAGGGAATGAGCAGTTCTTC	CASSRTGNEQFF
TRBV2	.	.	TRBJ1-1	TGTGCCAGCAGTGAAGCGCACAGGCGGAACACTGAAGCTTTCTTT	CASSEAHRRNTEAFF
TRBV6-2/TRBV6-3	.	.	TRBJ2-1	TGTGCCAGCAGTTTCCCGGGGGGCGAGAACAATGAGCAGTTCTTC	CASSFPGGENNEQFF
TRBV7-2	.	.	TRBJ2-5	TGTGCCAGCAGCTCACCAGGCAGAGGGAGCCAAGAGACCCAGTACTTC	CASSSPGRGSQETQYF
TRBV18	.	.	TRBJ1-1	TGTGCCAGCTCATCTAACCGGGATGCGATGAACACTGAAGCTTTCTTT	CASSSNRDAMNTEAFF
TRBV10-2	.	.	TRBJ2-1	TGCGCCAGCGAGACTTCGAAAAGCTCCTACAATGAGCAGTTCTTC	CASETSKSSYNEQFF
TRBV2	.	.	TRBJ2-7	TGTGCCAGCAGTGGCGCGGCATCCCAATCGTACGAGCAGTACTTC	CASSGAASQSYEQYF
TRBV7-8	.	.	TRBJ2-5	TGTGCCAGCAGCTTAGTAGGGTCAGGGGTACAAGAGACCCAGTACTTC	CASSLVGSGVQETQYF
TRBV9	.	.	TRBJ1-2	TGTGCCAGCAGCCCAGCGGGCGGTACTAACTATGGCTACACCTTC	CASSPAGGTNYGYTF
TRBV6-6	.	once	TRBJ1-1	TGTGCCAGCAGAAACCACGGGGAACCACCGGAAGCTTTCTTT	CASRNHGEPPEAFF
TRBV19	.	.	TRBJ1-3	TGTGCCAGTAGCATCGACAGACCCTCTGGAAACACCATATATTTT	CASSIDRPSGNTIYF
TRBV7-9	TRBD2	.	TRBJ2-7	TGTGCCAGCAGATCTCTAGCGGGGGGGAACTACGAGCAGTACTTC	CASRSLAGGNYEQYF
TRBV19	.	.	TRBJ2-7	TGTGCCAGTAGTATAGATCAGGGAAGCTACGAGCAGTACTTC	CASSIDQGSYEQYF
TRBV3-1/TRBV3-2	TRBD1	.	TRBJ2-1	TGTGCCAGCAGCCGTGAGGGTCCGGGACAGGGGGTCTTC	CASSREGPGQGVF
TRBV5-6	TRBD1	.	TRBJ2-7	TGTGCCAGCAGCCCTGGGACAGGGACCTACGAGCAGTACTTC	CASSPGTGTYEQYF
TRBV2	.	.	TRBJ2-5	TGTGCCAGCAGACTCTTCACCGGGACTCAGCTTATCCAAGAGACCCAGTACTTC	CASRLFTGTQLIQETQYF
TRBV29-1	.	.	TRBJ1-1	TGCAGCGTTGGGGAAGGACAGTCAGCTTTCTTT	CSVGEGQSAFF
TRBV7-8	TRBD2	once	TRBJ2-3	TGTGCCAGCTCCCTTAAGGGGCTAGCGGGGTTTCGCACAGATACGCAGTATTTT	CASSLKGLAGFRTDTQYF
TRBV19	.	.	TRBJ2-5	TGTGCCAGTAGTTATCAGGGAGGGACCCAGTACTTC	CASSYQGGTQYF